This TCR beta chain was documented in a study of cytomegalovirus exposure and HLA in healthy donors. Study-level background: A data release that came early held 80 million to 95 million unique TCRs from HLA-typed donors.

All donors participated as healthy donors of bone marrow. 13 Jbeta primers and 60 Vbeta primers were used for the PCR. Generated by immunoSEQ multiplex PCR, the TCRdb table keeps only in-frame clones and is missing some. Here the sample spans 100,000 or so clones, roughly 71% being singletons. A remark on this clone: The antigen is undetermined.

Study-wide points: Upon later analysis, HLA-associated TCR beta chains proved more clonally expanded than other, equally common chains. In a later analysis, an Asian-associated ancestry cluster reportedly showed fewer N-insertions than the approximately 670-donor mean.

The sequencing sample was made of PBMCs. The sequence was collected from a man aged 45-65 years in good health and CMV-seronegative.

CDR3 sequence (DNA): TGTGCCAGCAGCTTGGGGGGGTCTAACTCCTACGAGCAGTACTTC. Translation: CASSLGGSNSYEQYF. The chain joins TRBV11-2 to TRBJ2-7; 7 nucleotides line up with TRBD2. Germline trimming cut 3 bases from V and 0 bases from J; bases unmatched to any gene: 5. The CDR3 covers 15 residues. CDR1 is SGHAT, CDR2 FQNNGV, per germline.